The rows below give T cell receptor beta chains drawn from one sample of a study of T cell changes during pregnancy in multiple sclerosis. Sequencing was performed with immunoSEQ multiplex PCR; in TCRdb, only in-frame clones are kept and a portion is missing. The sample shows 79,000 or so clones, less than 90% of them seen only once. Source: peripheral blood, taken before pregnancy. The receptors shown here come from a female donor with multiple sclerosis, enrolled in a pregnancy study. Each CDR3 is given without its conserved first and last residue. Fields, in order: J gene, V gene, CDR3 protein.

j_call: TRBJ1-6
v_call: TRBV10-3
cdr3_aa: AIRKLNSPLH

j_call: TRBJ2-1
v_call: TRBV10-2
cdr3_aa: ASSESSGQGAYNEQF

j_call: TRBJ2-7
v_call: TRBV6-5
cdr3_aa: ATSPPGADEQY

j_call: TRBJ1-5
v_call: TRBV9
cdr3_aa: ASSFSPGDYSNQPQH

j_call: TRBJ1-1
v_call: TRBV7-3
cdr3_aa: ASSLHQGNTEAF

j_call: TRBJ1-1
v_call: TRBV12-5
cdr3_aa: ASGLTNTGAF

j_call: TRBJ2-3
v_call: TRBV6-5
cdr3_aa: ASRVSGENTDTQY

j_call: TRBJ2-2
v_call: TRBV11-3
cdr3_aa: ASSLSSGSKDTGELF

j_call: TRBJ2-7
v_call: TRBV19
cdr3_aa: ASSIDLAGETYEQY

j_call: TRBJ1-3
v_call: TRBV6-5
cdr3_aa: ASSYGRDRGHTIY

j_call: TRBJ2-5
v_call: TRBV4-3
cdr3_aa: ASSHQRGDQETQY

j_call: TRBJ2-3
v_call: TRBV4-3
cdr3_aa: ASSQEALAGGTDTQY

j_call: TRBJ1-1
v_call: TRBV4-2
cdr3_aa: ASSQVGTDTNTEAF

j_call: TRBJ1-6
v_call: TRBV7-9
cdr3_aa: ASTADSYSPLH

j_call: TRBJ1-5
v_call: TRBV23-1
cdr3_aa: ASKVQRGMFSNQPQH

j_call: TRBJ2-7
v_call: TRBV7-9
cdr3_aa: ASSSGWTSGIGSRYEQY

j_call: TRBJ2-7
v_call: TRBV25-1
cdr3_aa: ASSELQTGSYEQY

j_call: TRBJ1-1
v_call: TRBV25-1
cdr3_aa: ASSENTGLTEAF

j_call: TRBJ2-3
v_call: TRBV14
cdr3_aa: ASSQVQGSPQY

j_call: TRBJ2-1
v_call: TRBV6-5
cdr3_aa: ASSSTGANEQF

j_call: TRBJ1-1
v_call: TRBV2
cdr3_aa: ASTGTGNTEAF

j_call: TRBJ1-1
v_call: TRBV19
cdr3_aa: ASAAPQGRYTEAF

j_call: TRBJ1-5
v_call: TRBV25-1
cdr3_aa: ASTPGGQGEGNQPQH

j_call: TRBJ1-2
v_call: TRBV19
cdr3_aa: ASSQPYGGYGYT

j_call: TRBJ2-5
v_call: TRBV11-2
cdr3_aa: ASSHGQRPQETQY

j_call: TRBJ1-3
v_call: TRBV9
cdr3_aa: ASSPEDTLSGNTIY